The rows below give T cell receptor beta chains drawn from one sample of a study of technical replicates of blood from several donors. The protocol was immunoSEQ multiplex PCR, while the TCRdb copy is restricted to in-frame clones and leaves out a portion. This sample has about 80,000 clones; roughly 94% occur once, and the top ten carry under 0.4%. Input material: T cells isolated from PBMCs. The receptors come from a human donor in good health. CDR3s include the opening cysteine and the closing phenylalanine or tryptophan. A D gene is named only where the DNA matches it firmly. Expanded clones get a size class; other rows say once, few or many, or leave the size out.

V	D	size	J	DNA	CDR3
TRBV19	NA	NA	TRBJ1-5	TGTGCCAGTAGTCCCTACAATCAGCCCCAGCATTTT	CASSPYNQPQHF
TRBV6-5	TRBD2	NA	TRBJ2-7	TGTGCCAGCAGGCTAGCGGATCTCTACGAGCAGTACTTC	CASRLADLYEQYF
TRBV7-3	TRBD2	once	TRBJ2-2	TGTGCCAGCAGCTCGACTAGCGGGAGGGGGGAGCTGTTTTTT	CASSSTSGRGELFF
TRBV5-4	NA	once	TRBJ2-5	TGTGCCAGCAGACCTAGGGGGGGGCGTTTGGAGACCCAGTACTTC	CASRPRGGRLETQYF
TRBV4-1	TRBD1	few	TRBJ2-7	TGCGCCAGCAGCCAAAACCGGGACAGCTCCTACGAGCAGTACTTC	CASSQNRDSSYEQYF
TRBV19	TRBD1	NA	TRBJ1-5	TGTGCCAGTCGGGACAGCCCTCTCAGCCCTAATCAGCCCCAGCATTTT	CASRDSPLSPNQPQHF
TRBV30	TRBD2	NA	TRBJ2-1	TGTGCCTGGAGTATCTCTGGACTAGGTTACTACAATGAGCAGTTCTTC	CAWSISGLGYYNEQFF
TRBV7-3	NA	once	TRBJ2-7	TGTGCCAGCAGCTTTTCAGGGGGGTACGAGCAGTACTTC	CASSFSGGYEQYF
TRBV29-1	TRBD1	NA	TRBJ2-7	TGCAGCGTAGTGGGACAGGCCTACGAGCAGTACTTC	CSVVGQAYEQYF
TRBV30	NA	NA	TRBJ1-1	TGTGCCTGGAGTGGAGCCAGGGTCGTATTGAACACTGAAGCTTTCTTT	CAWSGARVVLNTEAFF
TRBV11-2	NA	NA	TRBJ1-2	TGTGCCAGCAGCTTGACGGGGGAGGGCTACACCTTC	CASSLTGEGYTF
TRBV4-2	TRBD2	NA	TRBJ2-7	TGTGCCAGCAGCCAAGTACAAGCGGGAGGTAACGAGCAGTACTTC	CASSQVQAGGNEQYF
TRBV18	NA	NA	TRBJ2-6	TGTGCCAGCTCAAGCGCAAGGTCTGGGGCCAACGTCCTGACTTTC	CASSSARSGANVLTF
TRBV19	TRBD2	NA	TRBJ2-2	TGTGCCAGTAGTGCTCCACACCCGGGACTAGTATATGGGAACACCGGGGAGCTGTTTTTT	CASSAPHPGLVYGNTGELFF
TRBV6-5	NA	NA	TRBJ2-7	TGTGCCAGCAGTTACCGGGGACTGCCAGACGAGCAGTACTTC	CASSYRGLPDEQYF
TRBV28	NA	NA	TRBJ2-7	TGTGCCAGCAGTTTCCCGCAGGGTAAGGAGGAGCAGTACTTC	CASSFPQGKEEQYF
TRBV28	TRBD2	NA	TRBJ2-1	TGTGCCAGCAGTTCGGGACTAGCGGGAGGGAATCTGTTCTTC	CASSSGLAGGNLFF
TRBV6-1	NA	NA	TRBJ2-1	TGTGCCAGCAGCCCGACTAGTGGCAATGAGCAGTTCTTC	CASSPTSGNEQFF
TRBV6-5	NA	NA	TRBJ2-7	TGTGCCAGCAGTTACAGCAGGGTATCCTACGAGCAGTACTTC	CASSYSRVSYEQYF
TRBV2	NA	NA	TRBJ2-2	TGTGCCAGCATTATGGGACTGATCAACACCGGGGAGCTGTTTTTT	CASIMGLINTGELFF
TRBV2	NA	NA	TRBJ2-7	TGTGCCAGCAGTGAGGGGGGCGAGCAGTACTTC	CASSEGGEQYF
TRBV11-2	NA	NA	TRBJ2-1	TGTGCCAGCAGCTTTGGCAACAATGAGCAGTTCTTC	CASSFGNNEQFF
TRBV5-6	TRBD1	NA	TRBJ2-2	TGTGCCAGCAGCTTGGCCGGACAGGGGTACACCGGGGAGCTGTTTTTT	CASSLAGQGYTGELFF
TRBV9	TRBD1	NA	TRBJ1-1	TGTGCCAGCAGCGGACAGGGGGGGAACACTGAAGCTTTCTTT	CASSGQGGNTEAFF
TRBV4-1	NA	NA	TRBJ1-1	TGCGCCAGCAGCCCTAGTGACGGGGGAATGAACACTGAAGCTTTCTTT	CASSPSDGGMNTEAFF
TRBV19	TRBD1	NA	TRBJ1-4	TGTGCCAGTAGTATAGTCCCCCCGACAGGGTTTATTAGTGAAAAACTGTTTTTT	CASSIVPPTGFISEKLFF
TRBV6-6	NA	once	TRBJ1-1	TGTGCCAGCAGTTCCGAGTCTCTAAACACTGAAGCTTTCTTT	CASSSESLNTEAFF
TRBV5-1	NA	NA	TRBJ2-5	TGCGCCAGCAGCTTGTCGGAGACCCAGTACTTC	CASSLSETQYF
TRBV7-3	TRBD2	NA	TRBJ2-3	TGTGCCAGCAGCTTCAGGACTAGCGGGAGGTCAGATACGCAGTATTTT	CASSFRTSGRSDTQYF
TRBV19	NA	NA	TRBJ2-7	TGTGCCAGTAGTTATTCGGCGGGATACGAGCAGTACTTC	CASSYSAGYEQYF
TRBV5-1	TRBD1	NA	TRBJ2-1	TGCGCCAGCAGCTCGACAGGGAACCTGGATGAGCAGTTCTTC	CASSSTGNLDEQFF
TRBV19	NA	NA	TRBJ2-2	TGTGCCACCTGGACGGGCGAAGGGGCCGGGGAGCTGTTTTTT	CATWTGEGAGELFF
TRBV10-3	TRBD1	NA	TRBJ1-2	TGTGCCATCACTGGGACAGGGCCCTTCTATGGCTACACCTTC	CAITGTGPFYGYTF
TRBV5-5	NA	NA	TRBJ1-1	TGTGCCAGCAGCTGGGGCGGGGGAAACACTGAAGCTTTCTTT	CASSWGGGNTEAFF
TRBV9	NA	NA	TRBJ2-2	TGTGCCAGCAGCGAATTCCAGGGAATCACCGGGGAGCTGTTTTTT	CASSEFQGITGELFF
TRBV11-3	TRBD2	NA	TRBJ2-3	TGTGCCAGCAGCCCACCCCAACTAGCGGGTCTTACAGATACGCAGTATTTT	CASSPPQLAGLTDTQYF
TRBV5-1	TRBD1	NA	TRBJ2-7	TGCGCCAGCAGCCACGACAGGGTCTACGAGCAGTACTTC	CASSHDRVYEQYF
TRBV5-1	TRBD1	many	TRBJ2-7	TGCGCCAGCAGCCTCACCGGGACAGGGTATTCCGAGCAGTACTTC	CASSLTGTGYSEQYF
TRBV30	NA	NA	TRBJ1-5	TGTGCCTGGAGTTCAGATTATCAGCCCCAGCATTTT	CAWSSDYQPQHF
TRBV9	TRBD1	NA	TRBJ2-2	TGTGCCAGCAGCGTAGGGACAGGGACCACCGGGGAGCTGTTTTTT	CASSVGTGTTGELFF
TRBV2	TRBD1	NA	TRBJ1-3	TGTGCCAGCAGGGGACCAGGGGGTGGAAACACCATATATTTT	CASRGPGGGNTIYF
TRBV7-2	NA	NA	TRBJ2-2	TGTGCCAGCAGCTTTTTCTGGGCTGGGCAGAGTGTCACCGGGGAGCTGTTTTTT	CASSFFWAGQSVTGELFF